Below, 15 T cell receptor beta chains from the same sample are listed, as sequenced in a study of PD-L1 blockade in urothelial cancer. Time point of the sample: pretreatment peripheral blood. Using immunoSEQ multiplex PCR, the repertoire was profiled, and TCRdb retains in-frame clones only, with some absent. The sample records tens of thousands of clones, around 86% being singletons. Specimen: PBMCs, collected around atezolizumab (anti-PD-L1) treatment. These receptors all stem from a man aged 55 to 69 with urothelial cancer.

The chain recombines TRBV6-5 with TRBJ2-1; 8 bases are a match to TRBD2. Trimming cost V 8 bases and J 6 bases; bases outside gene matches: 12. The CDR3 runs to 15 residues. Per the germline V gene, CDR1 is MNHEY and CDR2 is SVGAGI. CDR3 coding DNA: TGTGCCAGCTCGGGGGGGGGCTGGGATGGCAATGAGCAGTTCTTC. It specifies CASSGGGWDGNEQFF.

The rearrangement uses TRBV9 and TRBJ1-1; a weak D match, TRBD1 (5 bases). The ends were cut back, 3 bases at V and 0 bases at J, with 9 bases in the middle. Germline V gives CDR1 SGDLS, CDR2 YYNGEE. The CDR3 has 14 amino acids. The DNA of the CDR3 is TGTGCCAGCAGCGCCGGGGGGATGAACACTGAAGCTTTCTTT. It yields the protein CASSAGGMNTEAFF.

This CDR3 reads CASSKDTATYNEQFF. For the CDR3, the DNA is TGTGCCAGTAGTAAGGACACCGCGACCTACAATGAGCAGTTCTTC. The chain joins TRBV19 to TRBJ2-1, with a weak D call TRBD1 (5 bases). Trimming stripped 4 bases from V and 2 bases from J, with 12 bases between. The CDR3 has 15 residues. Per the germline V gene, CDR1 is LNHDA and CDR2 is SQIVND (reference sequence).

The chain couples TRBV7-3 to TRBJ1-1, with 7 nucleotides matching TRBD1. Germline CDR1 and CDR2: SGHTA and FQGTGA. CDR3 length: 14 amino acids. Trimming cost V 5 bases and J 6 bases; bases outside gene matches: 9. In DNA, the CDR3 is TGTGCCAGCAGCCAGGAAGGGGGCGCCGCTGAAGCTTTCTTT. This codes for CASSQEGGAAEAFF.

This chain links TRBV7-2 with TRBJ2-1; 9 bases match TRBD2. Germline V lookup: CDR1 SGHTA, CDR2 FQGNSA. There are 15 residues in the CDR3. Unmatched junction bases numbered 6, after V lost 4 bases and J lost 5 bases. As DNA, the CDR3 is TGTGCCAGCAGCTCCGTAGCGGGGGACAACAATGAGCAGTTCTTC. Amino acid sequence: CASSSVAGDNNEQFF.

The V gene is TRBV7-2, the J gene TRBJ2-5; 9 bases fit TRBD1. The V gene's germline CDR1 is SGHTA and CDR2 FQGNSA. Trimming took 8 bases from V and 5 from J; bases not matched to a gene: 9. The CDR3 runs to 14 residues. Here the CDR3 reads CASGTGQGVETQYF. The CDR3 DNA follows: TGTGCCAGCGGAACGGGACAGGGCGTGGAGACCCAGTACTTC.

The genes are TRBV14 and TRBJ2-2, with 11 bases matching TRBD2. The V gene's germline CDR1 is SGHDN and CDR2 FVKESK. This CDR3 is 18 amino acids long. The V segment lost 2 bases and the J segment 5 bases; nucleotides outside the gene matches: 10. The DNA of the CDR3 is TGTGCCAGCAGCCAACCTCTTACTAGCGGGGGAAGGACCGGGGAGCTGTTTTTT. Translated, it gives CASSQPLTSGGRTGELFF.

The rearrangement uses TRBV28 and TRBJ1-1, with 9 bases matching TRBD1. From germline, CDR1 is MDHEN and CDR2 SYDVKM. Germline trimming cut 5 bases from V and 4 bases from J; bases unmatched to any gene: 5. The CDR3 length is 14 residues. The CDR3 nucleotides are TGTGCCAGCAGTCTGAACAGGGGGCTCACTGAAGCTTTCTTT. Its protein product is CASSLNRGLTEAFF.

The rearrangement links TRBV21-1 to TRBJ1-3; the D call TRBD1 from the table was never checked on the DNA. TRBV21-1 is tagged as a pseudogene. CDR3 length: 14 residues. This CDR3 is CASSIRTDGNTIYF. The CDR3 nucleotides are TGTGCCAGCAGCATCCGGACAGATGGAAACACCATATATTTT.

The V and J genes are TRBV9 and TRBJ2-7, with 7 bases aligning to TRBD2. The CDR3 is 15 amino acids. Germline values: CDR1 SGDLS, CDR2 YYNGEE. J lost 3 bases, V lost 1 base, and 7 bases had no gene match. The DNA for the CDR3 is TGTGCCAGCAGCGTATCCGCGGGGGTGGACTACGAGCAGTACTTC. As protein: CASSVSAGVDYEQYF.

The V gene is TRBV19, the J gene TRBJ1-1, with 7 bases lining up with TRBD1. The CDR3 is made up of 15 amino acids. The V and J ends lost 7 bases and 9 bases, in that order; junction bases with no gene match: 17. The germline CDR1 and CDR2 sequences are LNHDA and SQIVND (reference sequence). CDR3 DNA sequence: TGTGCCAGTACCTTCGGTGTGGGACAGACGTATAAAGCTTTCTTT. This gives the protein CASTFGVGQTYKAFF.

The chain is built from TRBV10-2 and TRBJ1-5, with unresolved D. CDR1 is WSHSY and CDR2 is SAAADI in the germline V gene. This CDR3 is built from 13 residues. Trimming took 8 bases from V and 3 from J, leaving 11 bases between them. Written as DNA, the CDR3 is TGCGCCAGCTGTGGACTGTTCAATCAGCCCCAGCATTTT. This translates into CASCGLFNQPQHF.

The V and J genes are TRBV7-8 and TRBJ1-3; the D gene is possibly TRBD1 (6 bases). V was clipped by 4 bases and J by 0 bases, with 16 bases between them. The CDR3 has 17 amino acids. Per the germline V gene, CDR1 is SGHVS and CDR2 is FQNEAQ. CDR3 loop: CASSSPDRKSSGNTIYF. CDR3 bases: TGTGCCAGCAGCTCCCCGGACAGAAAGAGCTCTGGAAACACCATATATTTT.

The rearrangement uses TRBV11-2 and TRBJ1-6, with 7 bases aligning to TRBD1. Unmatched junction bases numbered 6, after V lost 2 bases and J lost 8 bases. The CDR3 contains 15 residues. Germline CDR1 is SGHAT and CDR2 is FQNNGV. CDR3 bases: TGTGCCAGCAGCTTACAGGGGGTGGGCCATTCACCCCTCCACTTT. Amino acid sequence: CASSLQGVGHSPLHF.

This chain uses TRBV5-4 with TRBJ2-1, with 8 bases matching TRBD1. CDR1 and CDR2 from the germline V gene are SGHNT and YYREEE (reference sequence). Trimming removed 0 bases from V and 1 base from J; junction bases left unmatched: 3. CDR3 length equals 16 residues. The CDR3 protein is CASSLARTGSYNEQFF. As DNA, the CDR3 is TGTGCCAGCAGCTTGGCGCGGACAGGGTCCTACAATGAGCAGTTCTTC.